The 32 T cell receptor beta chains listed next were all sequenced from one sample in a study of T cell repertoires in cytomegalovirus infection. A single record per CDR3 protein comes from TCRdb applying MiXCR to the reads. Of about 300,000 distinct CDR3 sequences listed, 9.6% are singletons. The sample comprised PBMCs. The source of these receptors is a human donor in good health (CMV status not recorded). Some clones in this sample may be carry-over from other donors' samples.

This clonotype was counted at least ten times. V is TRBV7-2 and J is TRBJ2-1; tentatively, D is TRBD2 (7 bases). Per germline, CDR1 SGHTA and CDR2 FQGNSA. This CDR3 comprises 16 residues. V was clipped by 5 bases and J by 3 bases, with 17 bases between them. CDR3 sequence (DNA): TGTGCCAGCAGCATTAGTGGGGGGGCCTTCTACAATGAGCAGTTCTTC. This translates into CASSISGGAFYNEQFF.

This clonotype came up many times. This chain links TRBV7-9 with TRBJ1-1; a possible D gene is TRBD1 (6 bases). The V gene's germline CDR1 is SEHNR and CDR2 FQNEAQ (reference sequence). The CDR3 has 14 amino acids. Trimming took off 1 base at V and 6 bases at J, with 12 bases between the two ends. This CDR3 reads CASSLVFGTPEAFF. CDR3 nucleotide sequence: TGTGCCAGCAGCTTAGTGTTTGGGACACCTGAAGCTTTCTTT. The complete variable domain, with remaining parts taken from reference TRBV7-9 and TRBJ1-1, reads DTGVSQNPRHKITKRGQNVTFRCDPISEHNRLYWYRQTLGQGPEFLTYFQNEAQLEKSRLLSDRFSAERPKGSFSTLEIQRTEQGDSAMYLCASSLVFGTPEAFFGQGTRLTVV.

In its sample, this clonotype was seen many times. This chain links TRBV7-2 with TRBJ1-5, with 10 bases aligning to TRBD1. With 2 bases clipped from V and 3 bases from J, the junction kept 7 bases outside the gene matches. The CDR3 is 17 amino acids. Germline V gene data show CDR1 as SGHTA and CDR2 as FQGNSA. CDR3 residues: CASSLWGTGVVNQPQHF. The CDR3 DNA reads TGTGCCAGCAGCTTATGGGGGACAGGGGTCGTCAATCAGCCCCAGCATTTT.

This clonotype was seen a few times. This chain links TRBV29-1 with TRBJ2-3; D is possibly TRBD2 (5 bases). V gave up 6 bases and J gave up 0 bases, with 16 bases separating them. The CDR3 length is 15 residues. CDR1 SQVTM and CDR2 ANQGSEA come from the germline V gene. In nucleotides, the CDR3 is TGCAGCGTCGGGGAGAGACGGACGAGCACAGATACGCAGTATTTT. Amino acids: CSVGERRTSTDTQYF.

Ten or more counts support this clonotype. The V call is TRBV6-2 or TRBV6-3, the J call TRBJ2-2, with D perhaps matching TRBD2 (5 bases). Per the germline V gene, CDR1 is MNHEY and CDR2 is SVGEGT. This CDR3 spans 14 amino acids. Trimming shortened V by 8 bases and J by 2 bases, and 12 bases separated the two germline ends. The CDR3 sequence: CASRLRANTGELFF. The CDR3 bases are TGTGCCAGCCGTCTGCGGGCCAACACCGGGGAGCTGTTTTTT.

Many counts were recorded for this clonotype. The chain recombines TRBV6-5 with TRBJ2-7, with 8 bases aligning to TRBD1. The germline gives CDR1 MNHEY, CDR2 SVGAGI. The CDR3 contains 16 residues. Trimming cost V 2 bases and J 6 bases; bases outside gene matches: 12. CDR3 sequence (DNA): TGTGCCAGCAGTTACCCGACCGGACAGGGCGGATCCGAGCAGTACTTC. This translates into CASSYPTGQGGSEQYF.

At least ten counts were recorded for this clonotype. The chain uses TRBV24-1 and TRBJ1-5, with D maybe TRBD1 (6 bases). Trimming stripped 2 bases from V and 11 bases from J, with 9 bases between. The CDR3 covers 12 residues. Per germline, CDR1 KGHDR and CDR2 SFDVKD. DNA for the CDR3: TGTGCCACCAGTGATTGGGGGGCATCCCAGCATTTT. Its protein product is CATSDWGASQHF.

The chain combines TRBV2 with TRBJ1-5, with D maybe TRBD1 (5 bases). V was trimmed by 0 bases and J by 4 bases, leaving 10 bases between them. The germline V gene has CDR1 SNHLY and CDR2 FYNNEI. This CDR3 has 15 residues. CDR3 nucleotides: TGTGCCAGCAGTGAAGCCGGGACGGGGAATCAGCCCCAGCATTTT. This gives the protein CASSEAGTGNQPQHF.

This clonotype was seen repeatedly, ten times or more. CDR3 nucleotides: TGTGCCAGCAGCCCCCGGACAGGGGAAAACATTCAGTACTTC. It specifies CASSPRTGENIQYF. The V gene is TRBV5-5, the J gene TRBJ2-4; 9 bases are a match to TRBD1. Germline CDR1 is SGHKS and CDR2 is YYEKEE (reference sequence). The V segment lost 4 bases and the J segment 5 bases; nucleotides outside the gene matches: 4. The CDR3 is 14 amino acids.

This clonotype was found many times. V usage is TRBV28 and J usage is TRBJ2-7, with a weak D call TRBD1 (6 bases). CDR3 length: 14 residues. V was pared by 4 bases and J by 6 bases, with 16 bases between. The germline CDR1 and CDR2 sequences are MDHEN and SYDVKM. The CDR3 coding sequence is TGTGCCAGCAGTTCGCTATTACAGGGTAGCGAGCAGTACGTC. This encodes CASSSLLQGSEQYV.

This clonotype was detected ten times or more. The CDR3 region is CASSLAQGQTWNEQYV. CDR3 nucleotide sequence: TGTGCCAGCAGCTTAGCACAAGGACAAACATGGAACGAGCAGTACGTC. The J gene is TRBJ2-7, the V gene TRBV7-9; TRBD1 is a possible D gene (5 bases). V gave up 0 bases and J gave up 5 bases, with 17 bases separating them. CDR3 length: 16 residues. Germline V gives CDR1 SEHNR, CDR2 FQNEAQ (reference sequence).

This clonotype was counted at least ten times. The chain recombines TRBV7-9 with TRBJ1-2; D remains ambiguous. Germline V gives CDR1 SEHNR, CDR2 FQNEAQ (reference sequence). This CDR3 comprises 16 residues. The V and J ends lost 0 bases and 4 bases respectively, with 15 bases between them. The CDR3 DNA is TGTGCCAGCAGCTTAGCCGGACGGAAACAAGGCTATGGCTACACCTTC. Its translation: CASSLAGRKQGYGYTF.

The chain is built from TRBV15 and TRBJ1-2; no clear D. The germline gives CDR1 LNHNV, CDR2 YYDKDF (reference sequence). This CDR3 spans 15 amino acids. Between the trimmed V and J ends, which lost 0 bases and 2 bases, there was a span of 10 bases. The CDR3 reads CATSRELSSNYGYTF. CDR3 bases: TGTGCCACCAGCAGAGAGCTCAGCTCGAACTATGGCTACACCTTC.

This clonotype was seen at least ten times. V usage is TRBV7-3 and J usage is TRBJ2-1, with 9 bases lining up with TRBD2. V trimming: 6 bases; J trimming: 3 bases; junction bases outside the gene matches: 9. In germline, CDR1 is SGHTA, CDR2 FQGTGA. The CDR3 extends over 16 amino acids. CDR3 nucleotides: TGTGCCAGCAGTCTGCGGGAGGGCAGGGGCTACAATGAGCAGTTCTTC. As protein: CASSLREGRGYNEQFF.

Notes on this clonotype: The conserved phenylalanine or tryptophan normally closing the CDR3 is absent here, so this likely arose from a read error. The chain is built from TRBV2 and TRBJ1-1; TRBD1 is a possible D gene (5 bases). Deletions cut 3 bases from V and 11 bases from J, with 10 bases between. Germline CDR1 SNHLY, CDR2 FYNNEI. This CDR3 has 11 amino acids. The CDR3 sequence: CASSDPGYAFL. The CDR3 nucleotides read TGTGCCAGCAGTGATCCAGGGTACGCTTTCCTT.

This clonotype was observed at least ten times. The rearrangement uses TRBV2 and TRBJ1-2; D remains ambiguous. Deletions cut 3 bases from V and 8 bases from J, with 10 bases between. This CDR3 is built from 12 residues. Germline V CDR1 and CDR2: SNHLY, FYNNEI. Written as DNA, the CDR3 is TGTGCCAGCAGTGATACTGGGATCGGCTACACCTTC. Its protein product is CASSDTGIGYTF.

This clonotype showed up many times. The rearrangement joins TRBV28 to TRBJ1-1; D might be TRBD1 (5 bases). The CDR3 consists of 14 residues. Germline V gives CDR1 MDHEN, CDR2 SYDVKM. The ends were cut back, 7 bases at V and 3 bases at J, with 15 bases in the middle. The CDR3 coding sequence is TGTGCCAGCAATGACCCAGGGTTATACACTGAAGCTTTCTTT. It encodes CASNDPGLYTEAFF.

A few counts support this clonotype. The chain joins TRBV14 to TRBJ1-4, with no clear D. The V end lost 3 bases, the J end lost 8 bases, and 16 bases lay between the germline ends. The CDR3 is 15 amino acids. Germline V CDR1 and CDR2: SGHDN, FVKESK. The CDR3 coding sequence is TGTGCCAGCAGCCAGGTCGCCCAGAGTCCCGAAAAACTGTTTTTT. It encodes CASSQVAQSPEKLFF.

This clonotype was found many times. The chain uses TRBV7-8 and TRBJ2-7; weak D call: TRBD1 (6 bases). The CDR3 length is 12 residues. V was trimmed by 3 bases and J by 6 bases, leaving 9 bases between them. Germline V lookup: CDR1 SGHVS, CDR2 FQNEAQ. The CDR3 region has the DNA TGTGCCAGCAGCTTCACAGGGCGCGAGCAGTACGTC. It codes for CASSFTGREQYV.

Details on this clonotype: One junction end does not reproduce the germline sequence, and a read error may be involved. J is TRBJ1-5 and V is TRBV18, with D perhaps matching TRBD1 (5 bases). Per germline, CDR1 KGHSH and CDR2 LQKENI. The CDR3 has 15 residues. The CDR3 is CASSQGENSNQSQHF. The CDR3, as DNA: TGTGCCAGCTCGCAAGGGGAAAATAGCAATCAGTCCCAGCATTTT.

This clonotype appeared many times. The rearrangement uses TRBV2 and TRBJ1-5, with 10 positions matching TRBD1. Unmatched junction bases numbered 4, after V lost 6 bases and J lost 2 bases. The CDR3 covers 15 residues. CDR1 and CDR2 (germline): SNHLY, FYNNEI. CDR3 protein: CASSDRGRGNQPQHF. The CDR3 DNA is TGTGCCAGCAGCGACAGGGGGCGAGGCAATCAGCCCCAGCATTTT.

This clonotype was picked up many times. This chain links TRBV20-1 with TRBJ2-4; weak D call: TRBD2 (6 bases). Germline loops: CDR1 DFQATT, CDR2 SNEGSKA (reference sequence). This CDR3 spans 14 amino acids. In DNA, the CDR3 is TGCAGCGCGGGCGGGAACGGAGGCAAAAACATTCAGTACTTC. This codes for CSAGGNGGKNIQYF.

This clonotype was seen ten or more times. The genes are TRBV29-1 and TRBJ1-2; D remains unclear. The CDR3 is 14 residues long. Trimming removed 4 bases from V and 7 bases from J, with 19 bases in between. Germline V CDR1 and CDR2: SQVTM, ANQGSEA. CDR3 in DNA: TGCAGCGTTGCATTGCACCTGGCGTTCGGTGGCTACACCTTC. Translation gives CSVALHLAFGGYTF.

This chain links TRBV20-1 with TRBJ2-5, with D perhaps being TRBD1 or TRBD2 (6 bases each). Per the germline V gene, CDR1 is DFQATT and CDR2 is SNEGSKA (reference sequence). The V end was cut by 6 bases, the J end by 4 bases, with 12 bases between. There are 12 residues in the CDR3. CDR3 nucleotide sequence: TGCAGTGCCTACACGGGGGCAGAGACCCAGTACTTC. It codes for CSAYTGAETQYF.

This clonotype was observed at least ten times. The rearrangement uses TRBV7-6 and TRBJ2-2, with TRBD1 identical over 12 bases. The germline gives CDR1 SGHVS, CDR2 FNYEAQ. Unmatched junction bases numbered 2, after V lost 4 bases and J lost 5 bases. The length of the CDR3 is 15 residues. The CDR3 nucleotides are TGTGCCAGCAGCTGGGGACAGGGGGCGACCGGGGAGCTGTTTTTT. This gives the protein CASSWGQGATGELFF.

The chain recombines TRBV7-9 with TRBJ1-5; D is uncertain. V dropped 0 bases and J dropped 4 bases, with 7 bases sitting between them. The CDR3 length is 14 residues. The germline V gene has CDR1 SEHNR and CDR2 FQNEAQ (reference sequence). The CDR3 region has the DNA TGTGCCAGCAGCTTAGCCTTGTTAAATCAGCCCCAGCATTTT. Protein product: CASSLALLNQPQHF.

This clonotype came up many times. The rearrangement joins TRBV7-8 to TRBJ2-1, with 9 bases aligning to TRBD1. The CDR3 has 15 residues. Germline-derived CDR1 and CDR2 are SGHVS and FQNEAQ. J lost 6 bases, V lost 4 bases, and 7 bases had no gene match. The CDR3 reads CASSSTGTGFNEQFF. In DNA, the CDR3 is TGTGCCAGCAGCTCTACCGGGACAGGGTTCAATGAGCAGTTCTTC.

V is TRBV19 and J is TRBJ2-2; the D gene is possibly TRBD1 (5 bases). The CDR3 runs to 14 residues. V was pared by 1 base and J by 6 bases, with 9 bases between. From germline, CDR1 is LNHDA and CDR2 SQIVND (reference sequence). The CDR3 region is CASSIGRVAGELFF. The CDR3 DNA reads as TGTGCCAGTAGTATAGGCAGGGTTGCCGGGGAGCTGTTTTTT.

Ten or more counts support this clonotype. This sequence joins TRBV29-1 and TRBJ2-5; TRBD2 aligns across 7 bases. The ends lost 4 bases at V and 2 bases at J; junction bases unmatched: 7. This CDR3 has 14 amino acids. Germline loops: CDR1 SQVTM, CDR2 ANQGSEA. As DNA, the CDR3 is TGCAGCGTTGGACTAGCTTTTGGGCAAGAGACCCAGTACTTC. Translated, it gives CSVGLAFGQETQYF.

This clonotype was recorded at least ten times. The chain has TRBV27 and TRBJ2-1; D is uncertain. This CDR3 is 12 amino acids long. V was trimmed by 6 bases and J by 6 bases, leaving 9 bases between them. Per the germline V gene, CDR1 is MNHEY and CDR2 is SMNVEV (reference sequence). This chain's CDR3 is CASSFVGNEQFF. The CDR3 region has the DNA TGTGCCAGCAGCTTCGTTGGCAATGAGCAGTTCTTC.

With respect to this clonotype: A read error is possible here, since a much larger clone lies one base away. The CDR3 DNA reads as TGTGCCAGCAGGGGATCATGGGGCGGCGTGGCGCCCCAGCATTTT. Its translation is CASRGSWGGVAPQHF. The rearrangement uses TRBV7-8 and TRBJ1-5; D is possibly TRBD1 (5 bases). This CDR3 contains 15 residues. Trimming shortened V by 6 bases and J by 9 bases, and 21 bases separated the two germline ends. Germline CDR1 SGHVS, CDR2 FQNEAQ.

This clonotype was observed a few times. The chain links TRBV5-1 to TRBJ1-5; D gene ambiguous. V gave up 1 base and J gave up 4 bases, with 12 bases separating them. There are 15 residues in the CDR3. Germline values: CDR1 SGHRS, CDR2 YFSETQ. The DNA for the CDR3 is TGCGCCAGCAGCTTGATGGGGAACGGGAATCAGCCCCAGCATTTT. Translation: CASSLMGNGNQPQHF.